This section outlines one T cell receptor (beta chain) sequence together with its context. Individual cDNA molecules received unique molecular identifiers during library preparation. TCRdb re-called the 5' RACE reads through MiXCR, storing one row per CDR3 protein. Here the sample spans 90,000 to 130,000 distinct CDR3 sequences, around 12% being singletons. CDR3 length: 15 amino acids. After removal of 5 bases from V and 5 bases from J, the junction contained 9 bases not matched to a gene. The sample originates from a study of early T cells in non-severe SARS-CoV-2 infection. The TCR comes from an adult who was a healthcare worker with PCR-confirmed SARS-CoV-2 infection or an uninfected control (not recorded which). V usage is TRBV12-3 or TRBV12-4 and J usage is TRBJ1-3, with 7 nucleotides matching TRBD1. This specimen consisted of whole blood, obtained at baseline. CDR3 sequence (DNA): TGTGCCAGCAGTGGGGCCGGGACAGCAAGAAACACCATATATTTT. Translated, it gives CASSGAGTARNTIYF.